This is a list of T cell receptor beta chains from one sample in a study of T-cell reconstitution after alpha-beta-depleted transplantation in children. TCRdb independently ran MiXCR on the PCR reads; one entry per CDR3 protein. The sample yields fewer than 550,000 distinct CDR3 sequences, about an eighth seen once. The sequenced sample was PBMCs, mostly from graft donor cells, obtained 180 days after TCRalphabeta/CD19-depleted stem cell transplant. The receptors originated from a female patient aged 2-9 years who had a stem cell transplant for aplastic anemia, so the T cells may come from the graft donor. The CDR3 runs from the conserved cysteine through the conserved F or W. A D gene is named only where the DNA matches it firmly. The listing skips clone size in some rows; elsewhere it reads once, few, many or a size class.

TRBJ2-1 NA 16 few TRBV12-3/TRBV12-4 TGTGCCAGCAGCGCCGTTTCCCCGGTCTCCTACAATGAGCAGTTCTTC CASSAVSPVSYNEQFF
TRBJ2-5 NA 12 NA TRBV12-3/TRBV12-4 TGTGCCAGCAGGACTTCCAAAGAGACCCAGTACTTC CASRTSKETQYF
TRBJ2-7 NA 12 NA TRBV28 TGTGCGGCCGCGGGACTCCGCCTCGAGCAGTACTTC CAAAGLRLEQYF
TRBJ2-5 NA 14 few TRBV18 TGTGCCAGCTCACCCCACCTCGTACAAGAGACCCAGTACTTC CASSPHLVQETQYF
TRBJ1-2 NA 14 NA TRBV28 TGTGCCAGCAGTTCAGGGAAGAGATGGTATGGCTACACCTTC CASSSGKRWYGYTF
TRBJ2-3 TRBD2 15 NA TRBV20-1 TGCAGTGCTGTCAGCGGGAAGACGCCCACAGATACGCAGTATTTT CSAVSGKTPTDTQYF
TRBJ2-4 NA 16 NA TRBV20-1 TGCAGTGCCCGAGCCCCGTCCCCACCGCCCAAAAACATTCAGTACTTC CSARAPSPPPKNIQYF
TRBJ2-7 TRBD2 13 few TRBV20-1 TGCAGTGCGTGGACTAGCGGGAGATACGAGCAGTACTTC CSAWTSGRYEQYF
TRBJ2-1 TRBD2 14 NA TRBV20-1 TGCAGTGCCCGTCCAGCGGGGATATACAATGAGCAGTTCTTC CSARPAGIYNEQFF
TRBJ2-1 NA 11 NA TRBV20-1 TGCAGTGCTAGCCCTTCCGCTGAGCAGTTCTTC CSASPSAEQFF
TRBJ2-6 NA 16 few TRBV15 TGTGCCACCAGCGCTTCACCTAGCTCTGGGGCCAACGTCCTGACTTTC CATSASPSSGANVLTF
TRBJ2-3 NA 12 NA TRBV20-1 TGCAGTGCTAGAGGGGATAGTTATACGCAGTATTTT CSARGDSYTQYF
TRBJ2-1 NA 15 NA TRBV29-1 TGCAGCGTTGAAGCTACGGGACAACCGACCAGGGGGCAGTTCTTC CSVEATGQPTRGQFF
TRBJ1-1 TRBD1 13 NA TRBV29-1 TGCTCAGGGGGGGAGGCCCGCAATACTGAAGCTTTCTTT CSGGEARNTEAFF
TRBJ2-7 TRBD2 15 NA TRBV28 TGTGCCAGCAGTTTGTATAGCGGGGAGGGATTAAGGCAGTACTTC CASSLYSGEGLRQYF
TRBJ1-1 TRBD1 16 few TRBV28 TGTGCCAGCAGTCTCCGGGACAGGGAGGTTAACACTGAAGCTTTCTTT CASSLRDREVNTEAFF
TRBJ2-5 TRBD2 15 many TRBV7-2 TGTGCCAGCAGCTTTTCGGGGGGGCTAGGAGAGACCCAGTACTTC CASSFSGGLGETQYF
TRBJ2-1 NA 14 NA TRBV9 TGTGCCAGCAGCCCGAGTGACTCCTACAATGAGCAGTTCTTC CASSPSDSYNEQFF